This T cell receptor (beta chain) is from a study of tumor-infiltrating lymphocytes in primary liver carcinoma. On the study more broadly: Roughly 3.5 to 7.13 million productive TCRbeta reads came from each sample, comparable across tissue types.

Both blood RNA, taken from unsorted whole blood, and germline DNA were extracted. Chronic HBV infection, which was untreated, was present in the patients. With regard to this clonotype: A much larger clonotype is one base distant, so this may be a read error. It is likely a read error, because the conserved phenylalanine at the end of the CDR3 is missing.

CDR3 length equals 12 residues. V was pared by 6 bases and J by 9 bases, with 12 bases between. Constant-region priming of roughly 500 ng total RNA yielded TCR beta cDNA. Researchers made the TCR beta libraries by running three nested multiplex PCR rounds with slightly modified ARM-PCR. Each of the first two PCR rounds ran roughly 9 cycles with TRBV1-TRBV30 forward and C-beta reverse primers. Each CDR3 protein gets one entry after TCRdb re-called the multiplex PCR reads with MiXCR. The table has fewer than 400,000 distinct CDR3 sequences, around 50% seen once. The clonotype originates from a woman aged 30 to 39 with primary liver carcinoma and hepatitis B virus infection. This chain links TRBV12-3 or TRBV12-4 with TRBJ1-5; no clear D gene. Sequencing was done on a sample of peripheral blood. CDR3 in amino acids: CASRQREGPQHL. CDR3 DNA: TGTGCCAGCAGACAGAGGGAGGGGCCCCAGCATCTT.